Below, 2 T cell receptor beta chains from the same sample are listed, as sequenced in a study of tumor-infiltrating lymphocytes in primary liver carcinoma. The source of the blood RNA was unsorted whole blood, and germline DNA was extracted as well. Production of TCR beta cDNA used 400 to 600 ng total RNA together with a constant-region primer. The TCR beta library was amplified through three nested multiplex PCR rounds in a modified ARM-PCR procedure. It was with TRBV1-TRBV30 forward primers and a C-beta reverse primer that the first two PCR rounds were run, at approximately 10 cycles each. TCRdb re-analysed the multiplex PCR reads in MiXCR, keeping a single row per CDR3 protein. The sample holds about 300,000 distinct CDR3 sequences, about 60% seen once. Material: peripheral blood. Receptor source: a man between 40 and 49 years old with primary liver carcinoma and hepatitis B virus infection.

This rearrangement joins TRBV11-3 to TRBJ2-7; no reliable D call. The CDR3 is 14 amino acids. Trimming stripped 5 bases from V and 0 bases from J, with 11 bases between. CDR1 and CDR2 (germline): SGHNT, YENEEA. The chain's CDR3 is CASSPWYGSYEQYF. The CDR3 coding sequence is TGTGCCAGCAGCCCATGGTACGGCTCCTACGAGCAGTACTTC.

CDR3: CAINPGTDNEQFF. The CDR3 DNA sequence: TGTGCCATCAATCCCGGGACAGACAATGAGCAGTTCTTC. This chain joins TRBV10-3 and TRBJ2-1; TRBD1 aligns across 7 bases. The CDR3 totals 13 residues. V trimming: 7 bases; J trimming: 5 bases; junction bases outside the gene matches: 5. CDR1 ENHRY and CDR2 SYGVKD come from the germline V gene.